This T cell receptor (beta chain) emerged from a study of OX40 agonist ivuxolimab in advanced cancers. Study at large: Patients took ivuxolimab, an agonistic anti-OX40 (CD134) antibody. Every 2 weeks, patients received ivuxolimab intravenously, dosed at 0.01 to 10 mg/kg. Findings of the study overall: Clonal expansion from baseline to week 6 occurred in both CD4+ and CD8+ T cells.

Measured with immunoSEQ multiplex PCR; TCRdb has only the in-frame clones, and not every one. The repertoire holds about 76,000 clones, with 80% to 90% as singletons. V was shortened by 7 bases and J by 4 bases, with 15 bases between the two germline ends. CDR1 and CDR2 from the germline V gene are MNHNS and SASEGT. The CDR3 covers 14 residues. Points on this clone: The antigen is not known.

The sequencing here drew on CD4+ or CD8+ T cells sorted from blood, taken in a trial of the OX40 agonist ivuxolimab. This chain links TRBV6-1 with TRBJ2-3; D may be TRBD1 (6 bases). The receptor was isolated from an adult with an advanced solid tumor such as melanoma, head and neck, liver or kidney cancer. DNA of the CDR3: TGTGCCAGCACTAACAGGGTCTGGGCAGATACGCAGTATTTT. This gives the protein CASTNRVWADTQYF.